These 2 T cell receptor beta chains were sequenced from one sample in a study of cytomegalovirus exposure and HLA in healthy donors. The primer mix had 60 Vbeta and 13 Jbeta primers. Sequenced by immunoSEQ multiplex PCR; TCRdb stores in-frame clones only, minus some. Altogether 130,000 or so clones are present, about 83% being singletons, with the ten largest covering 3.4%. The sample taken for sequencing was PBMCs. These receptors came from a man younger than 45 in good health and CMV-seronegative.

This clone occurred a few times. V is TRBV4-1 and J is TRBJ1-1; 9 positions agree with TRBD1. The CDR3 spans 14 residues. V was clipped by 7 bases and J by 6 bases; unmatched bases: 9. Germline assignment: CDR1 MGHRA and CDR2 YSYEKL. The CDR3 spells CASTRTGDSAEAFF. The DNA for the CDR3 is TGCGCCAGCACCCGGACAGGGGATTCCGCTGAAGCTTTCTTT.

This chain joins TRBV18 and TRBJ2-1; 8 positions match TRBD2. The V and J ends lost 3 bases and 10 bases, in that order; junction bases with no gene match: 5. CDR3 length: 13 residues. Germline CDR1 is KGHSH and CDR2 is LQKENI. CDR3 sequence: CASSPPPGGEQFF. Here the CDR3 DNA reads TGTGCCAGCTCACCCCCCCCGGGAGGGGAGCAGTTCTTC.